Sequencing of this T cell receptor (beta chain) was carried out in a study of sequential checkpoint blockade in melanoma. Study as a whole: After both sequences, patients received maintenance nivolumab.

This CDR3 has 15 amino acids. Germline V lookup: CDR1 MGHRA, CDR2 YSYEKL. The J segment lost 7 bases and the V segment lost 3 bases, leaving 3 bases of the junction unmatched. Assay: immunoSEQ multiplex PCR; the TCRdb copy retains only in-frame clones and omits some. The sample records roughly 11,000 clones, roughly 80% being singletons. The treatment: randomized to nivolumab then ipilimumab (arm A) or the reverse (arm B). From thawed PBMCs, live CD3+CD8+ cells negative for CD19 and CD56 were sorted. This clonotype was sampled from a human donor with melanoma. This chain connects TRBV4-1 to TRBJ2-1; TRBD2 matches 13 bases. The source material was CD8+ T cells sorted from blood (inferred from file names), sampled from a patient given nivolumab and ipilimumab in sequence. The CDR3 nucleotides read TGCGCCAGCAGCCAGGGGACTAGCGGGACTAATGAGCAGTTCTTC. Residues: CASSQGTSGTNEQFF.